Listed below are T cell receptor beta chains from one sample, sequenced in a study of beta chain features in type 1 diabetes. Assay used: immunoSEQ multiplex PCR; TCRdb lists only in-frame clones, some missing. This table holds 200,000 to 250,000 clones, about 71% found once. The sequenced sample was naive CD4+ T cells from blood. These TCRs come from a man aged 25 to 45 in good health. The CDR3 runs from the conserved cysteine through the conserved F or W. D genes are given only for firm matches. Clone size is given for some rows only: seen once, a few or many times, or a class if the clone is expanded.

J: TRBJ2-3
V: TRBV10-3
size: once
D: TRBD2
CDR3: CAISYDSGGARDTQYF
DNA: TGTGCCATCAGTTATGACAGCGGGGGGGCCCGAGATACGCAGTATTTT

J: TRBJ1-5
V: TRBV2
size: -
D: -
CDR3: CASSRQLNQPQHF
DNA: TGTGCCAGCAGTCGACAGCTTAATCAGCCCCAGCATTTT

J: TRBJ2-5
V: TRBV7-9
size: -
D: -
CDR3: CASSLQGGQETQYF
DNA: TGTGCCAGCAGCTTGCAGGGGGGCCAAGAGACCCAGTACTTC

J: TRBJ2-7
V: TRBV28
size: few
D: -
CDR3: CASKGPYEQYF
DNA: TGTGCCAGCAAAGGTCCCTACGAGCAGTACTTC

J: TRBJ2-4
V: TRBV14
size: -
D: -
CDR3: CASSLRTGRGNIQYF
DNA: TGTGCCAGCAGCTTGCGGACAGGGAGGGGGAACATTCAGTACTTC

J: TRBJ2-5
V: TRBV29-1
size: few
D: -
CDR3: CSVSTAREVIETQYF
DNA: TGCAGCGTCTCCACTGCAAGAGAGGTGATCGAGACCCAGTACTTC

J: TRBJ1-1
V: TRBV10-3
size: -
D: -
CDR3: CAIKGRGTEAFF
DNA: TGTGCCATCAAGGGACGTGGCACTGAAGCTTTCTTT

J: TRBJ2-5
V: TRBV10-3
size: -
D: -
CDR3: CAIRQGETQYF
DNA: TGTGCCATCAGGCAGGGTGAGACCCAGTACTTC

J: TRBJ2-1
V: TRBV30
size: once
D: -
CDR3: CAWSQGGRRDEQFF
DNA: TGTGCCTGGAGTCAGGGGGGGAGAAGGGATGAGCAGTTCTTC

J: TRBJ1-5
V: TRBV11-3
size: -
D: TRBD1
CDR3: CAHRGRRHF
DNA: TGTGCCCACAGGGGCCGTCGGCATTTT

J: TRBJ2-7
V: TRBV29-1
size: -
D: TRBD1
CDR3: CSAGQGNYEQYF
DNA: TGCAGCGCGGGACAGGGGAACTACGAGCAGTACTTC

J: TRBJ2-4
V: TRBV9
size: -
D: TRBD1
CDR3: CASSVGTGENIQYF
DNA: TGTGCCAGCAGCGTAGGCACAGGGGAAAACATTCAGTACTTC

J: TRBJ2-7
V: TRBV9
size: -
D: -
CDR3: CASSAGGARDEQYF
DNA: TGTGCCAGCAGCGCTGGGGGGGCCCGGGACGAGCAGTACTTC

J: TRBJ2-1
V: TRBV6-5
size: -
D: -
CDR3: CASRDWDEQFF
DNA: TGTGCCAGCAGGGACTGGGATGAGCAGTTCTTC

J: TRBJ2-7
V: TRBV7-2
size: -
D: -
CDR3: CASSGYGWGDEQYF
DNA: TGTGCCAGCAGCGGATATGGGTGGGGCGACGAGCAGTACTTC

J: TRBJ1-1
V: TRBV9
size: -
D: -
CDR3: CASSVAYGDAFF
DNA: TGTGCCAGCAGCGTAGCTTACGGGGACGCTTTCTTT

J: TRBJ2-7
V: TRBV9
size: -
D: TRBD2
CDR3: CASSTARTSGGSMNF
DNA: TGTGCCAGCAGCACCGCCCGGACTAGCGGGGGGTCCATGAACTTC

J: TRBJ1-4
V: TRBV6-1
size: -
D: TRBD1
CDR3: CASSTGIVEKLFF
DNA: TGTGCCTCGTCGACAGGGATCGTCGAAAAACTGTTTTTT

J: TRBJ2-2
V: TRBV29-1
size: -
D: -
CDR3: CSVSYPTGELFF
DNA: TGCAGCGTTTCTTACCCTACCGGGGAGCTGTTTTTT

J: TRBJ2-7
V: TRBV7-9
size: -
D: -
CDR3: CASSSRGATEQYF
DNA: TGTGCCAGCAGCTCAAGAGGGGCAACCGAGCAGTACTTC

J: TRBJ2-5
V: TRBV9
size: -
D: -
CDR3: CASSVMTEETQYF
DNA: TGTGCCAGCAGCGTAATGACGGAAGAGACCCAGTACTTC

J: TRBJ2-7
V: TRBV30
size: -
D: -
CDR3: CAWSRGPKREQYF
DNA: TGTGCCTGGAGTAGAGGGCCGAAGCGCGAGCAGTACTTC

J: TRBJ2-5
V: TRBV30
size: -
D: TRBD1
CDR3: CAWSTGQETQYF
DNA: TGTGCCTGGTCGACAGGGCAAGAGACCCAGTACTTC

J: TRBJ2-3
V: TRBV30
size: few
D: -
CDR3: CAWSDRSPDTQYF
DNA: TGTGCCTGGAGCGACAGGAGCCCAGATACGCAGTATTTT

J: TRBJ2-7
V: TRBV14
size: -
D: TRBD1
CDR3: CASSQLQGGYEQYF
DNA: TGTGCCAGCAGCCAACTACAGGGGGGCTACGAGCAGTACTTC

J: TRBJ2-1
V: TRBV30
size: once
D: TRBD2
CDR3: CAWSVGSGNNNEQFF
DNA: TGTGCCTGGAGTGTCGGTAGCGGGAACAACAATGAGCAGTTCTTC

J: TRBJ2-1
V: TRBV29-1
size: -
D: -
CDR3: CSGRSNSYNEQFF
DNA: TGCAGCGGGAGGTCCAACTCCTACAATGAGCAGTTCTTC

J: TRBJ1-1
V: TRBV29-1
size: few
D: -
CDR3: CSVETGKAEAFF
DNA: TGCAGCGTTGAAACAGGGAAGGCTGAAGCTTTCTTT

J: TRBJ2-6
V: TRBV25-1
size: few
D: -
CDR3: CASTRSSGANVLTF
DNA: TGTGCCAGCACAAGGAGCTCTGGGGCCAACGTCCTGACTTTC

J: TRBJ1-1
V: TRBV5-4
size: -
D: TRBD1
CDR3: CASSLGPTGMNTEAFF
DNA: TGTGCCAGCAGCTTGGGCCCGACAGGGATGAACACTGAAGCTTTCTTT

J: TRBJ2-3
V: TRBV28
size: -
D: TRBD2
CDR3: CACGAGGLDTQYF
DNA: TGTGCCTGCGGTGCGGGAGGGCTAGATACGCAGTATTTT

J: TRBJ2-5
V: TRBV5-1
size: -
D: -
CDR3: CASSLVAGAPKGQETQYF
DNA: TGCGCCAGCAGCTTGGTGGCAGGAGCCCCAAAGGGCCAAGAGACCCAGTACTTC

J: TRBJ1-2
V: TRBV29-1
size: -
D: -
CDR3: CSVGTFLQDYGYTF
DNA: TGCAGCGTTGGGACTTTTCTCCAGGACTATGGCTACACCTTC

J: TRBJ2-6
V: TRBV30
size: -
D: TRBD1
CDR3: CAWSGGQGSSGANVLTF
DNA: TGTGCCTGGAGCGGGGGACAGGGCAGCTCTGGGGCCAACGTCCTGACTTTC

J: TRBJ2-3
V: TRBV2
size: -
D: -
CDR3: CARQGRIQETDTQYF
DNA: TGTGCCAGACAGGGAAGGATTCAGGAAACAGATACGCAGTATTTT

J: TRBJ2-5
V: TRBV9
size: -
D: TRBD1
CDR3: CASSVRGQGALETQYF
DNA: TGTGCCAGCAGCGTTCGGGGACAGGGGGCGTTGGAGACCCAGTACTTC

J: TRBJ2-4
V: TRBV29-1
size: -
D: -
CDR3: CSVEGKYSKNIQYF
DNA: TGCAGCGTTGAAGGGAAGTACAGCAAAAACATTCAGTACTTC

J: TRBJ2-7
V: TRBV5-6
size: -
D: TRBD1
CDR3: CASSLWRAARGEQYF
DNA: TGTGCCAGCAGCTTGTGGCGGGCTGCCAGGGGGGAGCAGTACTTC

J: TRBJ1-1
V: TRBV30
size: -
D: -
CDR3: CAWSVQGMNTEAFF
DNA: TGTGCCTGGAGTGTACAAGGAATGAACACTGAAGCTTTCTTT

J: TRBJ2-1
V: TRBV29-1
size: -
D: -
CDR3: CSGRDSMSSYNEQFF
DNA: TGCAGCGGACGGGACTCCATGTCGTCCTACAATGAGCAGTTCTTC

J: TRBJ2-7
V: TRBV16
size: few
D: -
CDR3: CASSPQGGEQYF
DNA: TGTGCCAGCAGCCCACAAGGGGGCGAGCAGTACTTC

J: TRBJ1-1
V: TRBV7-2
size: -
D: -
CDR3: CASSLRVKTDTEAFF
DNA: TGTGCCAGCAGCTTACGGGTAAAAACGGACACTGAAGCTTTCTTT

J: TRBJ2-5
V: TRBV7-9
size: few
D: -
CDR3: CASSLARAHQETQYF
DNA: TGTGCCAGCAGCTTAGCGCGGGCGCACCAAGAGACCCAGTACTTC

J: TRBJ2-1
V: TRBV19
size: -
D: TRBD1
CDR3: CASSRRDRYNEQFF
DNA: TGTGCCAGTAGTCGACGGGACAGATACAATGAGCAGTTCTTC

J: TRBJ1-2
V: TRBV5-4
size: -
D: -
CDR3: CASSGQATNYGYTF
DNA: TGTGCCAGCAGCGGGCAGGCAACTAACTATGGCTACACCTTC

J: TRBJ2-5
V: TRBV2
size: -
D: -
CDR3: CASSVRETQYF
DNA: TGTGCCAGCAGTGTTCGAGAGACCCAGTACTTC

J: TRBJ2-3
V: TRBV13
size: -
D: -
CDR3: CASSFSARRIEDTQYF
DNA: TGTGCCAGCAGCTTCTCGGCCAGGAGGATTGAAGATACGCAGTATTTT

J: TRBJ2-3
V: TRBV29-1
size: -
D: -
CDR3: CSGRGRDGDTQYF
DNA: TGCAGCGGCCGGGGCAGGGACGGGGATACGCAGTATTTT

J: TRBJ2-1
V: TRBV30
size: -
D: -
CDR3: CAWSDSVRYNEQFF
DNA: TGTGCCTGGAGTGATAGTGTCCGCTACAATGAGCAGTTCTTC

J: TRBJ2-4
V: TRBV9
size: -
D: -
CDR3: CASSGEGRNIQYF
DNA: TGTGCCAGCAGCGGGGAAGGTAGAAACATTCAGTACTTC

J: TRBJ2-1
V: TRBV28
size: -
D: -
CDR3: CASSFLGEQFF
DNA: TGTGCCAGCAGTTTTTTGGGGGAGCAGTTCTTC

J: TRBJ2-3
V: TRBV29-1
size: -
D: -
CDR3: CSASGGGDTQYF
DNA: TGCAGCGCCTCGGGGGGCGGAGATACGCAGTATTTT

J: TRBJ2-2
V: TRBV9
size: -
D: -
CDR3: CASSVGPPGTGELFF
DNA: TGTGCCAGCAGCGTAGGACCCCCGGGGACCGGGGAGCTGTTTTTT

J: TRBJ2-7
V: TRBV29-1
size: -
D: -
CDR3: CSVGGRVTYEQYF
DNA: TGCAGCGTTGGAGGTCGGGTAACCTACGAGCAGTACTTC

J: TRBJ2-3
V: TRBV30
size: -
D: TRBD1
CDR3: CAWGRTGISDTQYF
DNA: TGTGCCTGGGGTCGGACAGGGATCTCAGATACGCAGTATTTT

J: TRBJ2-3
V: TRBV11-2
size: -
D: TRBD2
CDR3: CASSWSGGRSTDTQYF
DNA: TGTGCCAGCAGCTGGAGCGGGGGACGGAGCACAGATACGCAGTATTTT

J: TRBJ1-2
V: TRBV25-1
size: -
D: -
CDR3: CASKGIDGYTF
DNA: TGTGCCAGCAAGGGGATTGATGGCTACACCTTC